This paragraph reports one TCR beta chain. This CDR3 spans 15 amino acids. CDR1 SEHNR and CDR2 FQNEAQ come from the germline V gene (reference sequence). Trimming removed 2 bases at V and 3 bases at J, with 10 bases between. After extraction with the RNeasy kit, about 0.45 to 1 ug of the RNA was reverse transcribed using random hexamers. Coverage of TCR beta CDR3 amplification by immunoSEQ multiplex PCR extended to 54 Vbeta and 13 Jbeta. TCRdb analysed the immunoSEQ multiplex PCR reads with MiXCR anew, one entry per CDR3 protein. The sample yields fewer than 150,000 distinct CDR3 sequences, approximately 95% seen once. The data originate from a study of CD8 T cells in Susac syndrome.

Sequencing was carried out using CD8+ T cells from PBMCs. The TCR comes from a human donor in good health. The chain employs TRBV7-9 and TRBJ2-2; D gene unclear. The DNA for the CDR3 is TGTGCCAGCAGCTTAACGCTAGTAGACACCGGGGAGCTGTTTTTT. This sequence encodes CASSLTLVDTGELFF.